These 30 T cell receptor beta chains share one sample of origin, sequenced in a study of blood T cell repertoires in COVID-19. Repertoires were generated with immunoSEQ multiplex PCR, while TCRdb's copy carries only in-frame clones and drops some. In the table there are 150,000 to 200,000 clones, approximately 85% of which are singletons. The specimen was peripheral blood. These receptor sequences come from a woman of 80 years or more with acute or convalescent COVID-19.

The genes are TRBV15 and TRBJ1-1; TRBD1 matches 10 bases. J gave up 6 bases and V 1 base, and 11 bases lay outside the gene matches. The CDR3 runs 17 residues. Germline CDR1 and CDR2: LNHNV and YYDKDF (reference sequence). The CDR3 sequence is CATSRGGAGTGVAEAFF. CDR3 coding DNA: TGTGCCACCAGCAGAGGAGGAGCCGGGACAGGGGTCGCTGAAGCTTTCTTT.

This sequence joins TRBV6-5 and TRBJ2-2; 9 nucleotides agree with TRBD1. The germline V gene encodes CDR1 MNHEY and CDR2 SVGAGI. This CDR3 region has 15 residues. V trimming: 7 bases; J trimming: 6 bases; junction bases outside the gene matches: 9. CDR3 protein: CASTPTGGASGELFF. Written as DNA, the CDR3 is TGTGCCAGCACCCCCACAGGGGGCGCTTCCGGGGAGCTGTTTTTT.

The chain couples TRBV21-1 to TRBJ1-5; the D call of TRBD1 is as the table states it, not checked on the DNA. TRBV21-1 is reported as a pseudogene. The CDR3 is 20 residues long. The CDR3 DNA is TGTGCCAGCAGACGGTGCCCCGGGACAGGCCAGGAGGGTAGCAATCAGCCCCAGCATTTT. It encodes CASRRCPGTGQEGSNQPQHF.

V usage is TRBV5-1 and J usage is TRBJ1-1, with D perhaps matching TRBD1 (5 bases). CDR1 is SGHRS and CDR2 is YFSETQ in the germline V gene. This CDR3 contains 16 residues. V lost 1 base and J lost 4, with 17 bases in between. CDR3 loop: CASSLRIGRVGTEAFF. CDR3 DNA: TGCGCCAGCAGCTTGAGAATCGGCAGGGTTGGCACTGAAGCTTTCTTT. Complete variable domain (other parts from reference TRBV5-1 and TRBJ1-1): KAGVTQTPRYLIKTRGQQVTLSCSPISGHRSVSWYQQTPGQGLQFLFEYFSETQRNKGNFPGRFSGRQFSNSRSEMNVSTLELGDSALYLCASSLRIGRVGTEAFFGQGTRLTVV.

The chain links TRBV25-1 to TRBJ2-7; 10 bases are a match to TRBD1. The CDR3 totals 12 residues. V lost 8 bases to trimming and J lost 3 bases; unmatched junction nucleotides: 1. Per germline, CDR1 MGHDK and CDR2 SYGVNS. The chain's CDR3 is CASRDRGYEQYF. In DNA, the CDR3 is TGTGCCAGCCGGGACAGGGGCTACGAGCAGTACTTC.

The J gene is TRBJ2-5, the V gene TRBV7-9; D remains ambiguous. The CDR3 loop spans 14 amino acids. The V end lost 5 bases, the J end lost 2 bases, and 12 bases lay between the germline ends. Germline V CDR1 and CDR2: SEHNR, FQNEAQ (reference sequence). CDR3 in DNA: TGTGCCAGCAGCCCAGGTGGGCTGCAAGAGACCCAGTACTTC. This codes for CASSPGGLQETQYF.

The V call is TRBV7-9, the J call TRBJ2-7; D uncertain. Germline CDR1 SEHNR, CDR2 FQNEAQ (reference sequence). CDR3 length: 14 residues. V lost 0 bases, J lost 3 bases, and 9 bases lay in between. CDR3 in DNA: TGTGCCAGCAGCTTAGCGGCAGGAATCTACGAGCAGTACTTC. Protein sequence: CASSLAAGIYEQYF.

The chain has TRBV14 and TRBJ2-3, with 11 bases matching TRBD1. V was pared by 1 base and J by 6 bases, with 9 bases of the junction left unmatched. This CDR3 is built from 17 residues. The germline V gene has CDR1 SGHDN and CDR2 FVKESK. In DNA, the CDR3 is TGTGCCAGCAGCCAAGCTTGGGGACAGGGGGAGTATGATACGCAGTATTTT. This gives the protein CASSQAWGQGEYDTQYF.

This rearrangement joins TRBV10-3 to TRBJ1-2, with D uncertain. V lost 4 bases, J lost 6 bases, and 9 bases lay in between. Germline CDR1 reads ENHRY; CDR2 reads SYGVKD. The CDR3 loop spans 12 amino acids. This chain's CDR3 is CAISGGENGYTF. CDR3 nucleotides: TGTGCCATCAGTGGGGGAGAGAATGGCTACACCTTC.

The V call is TRBV11-2, the J call TRBJ2-6, with a possible D match to TRBD2 (6 bases). V was shortened by 1 base and J by 0 bases, with 10 bases between the two germline ends. The CDR3 has 17 amino acids. Germline V gene sequence: CDR1 SGHAT, CDR2 FQNNGV. In DNA, the CDR3 is TGTGCCAGCAGCTTAGTGGGAGGCTACTCTGGGGCCAACGTCCTGACTTTC. Amino acid sequence: CASSLVGGYSGANVLTF.

The chain carries TRBV11-2 and TRBJ1-2, with a tentative D call TRBD1 (6 bases). CDR3 length: 14 residues. V gave up 5 bases and J gave up 3 bases, with 13 bases separating them. Looked up from germline, CDR1 is SGHAT and CDR2 is FQNNGV. In DNA, the CDR3 is TGTGCCAGCAGCCCCGCCCCAGGGGACTATGGCTACACCTTC. Residues: CASSPAPGDYGYTF.

V usage is TRBV7-9 and J usage is TRBJ2-5; D might be TRBD2 (5 bases). The germline V gene has CDR1 SEHNR and CDR2 FQNEAQ (reference sequence). This CDR3 is 12 amino acids long. Trimming left V 5 bases short and J 4 bases short, with 8 bases between. CDR3 nucleotides: TGTGCCAGCAGCCAAGGAGGAGAGACCCAGTACTTC. Its translation is CASSQGGETQYF.

The J gene is TRBJ1-2, the V gene TRBV5-1; D is unclear. Germline CDR1 SGHRS, CDR2 YFSETQ. Between the trimmed V and J ends, which lost 7 bases and 7 bases, there was a span of 17 bases. CDR3 length equals 13 residues. The DNA for the CDR3 is TGCGCCAGCTCCCCCCCCACATCGTTTGGCTACACCTTC. It specifies CASSPPTSFGYTF.

V is TRBV11-2 and J is TRBJ2-3; 10 bases align to TRBD1. The V gene end was trimmed by 1 base and the J gene end by 7 bases; junction bases not matched to a gene: 8. CDR1 is SGHAT and CDR2 is FQNNGV in the germline V gene. CDR3 length: 16 amino acids. The CDR3 DNA sequence: TGTGCCAGCAGCTTAGTTGGGACAGGGGTGATATATACGCAGTATTTT. Its protein product is CASSLVGTGVIYTQYF.

The chain employs TRBV12-3 or TRBV12-4 and TRBJ1-1, with 7 bases that match TRBD1. The V gene end was trimmed by 5 bases and the J gene end by 7 bases; junction bases not matched to a gene: 4. The CDR3 runs to 12 residues. CDR3 sequence reads: CASSPGTDEAFF. The CDR3 nucleotides read TGTGCCAGCAGTCCCGGGACAGATGAAGCTTTCTTT.

The chain employs TRBV6-5 and TRBJ1-1; no clear D gene. The CDR3 is 14 amino acids. V was cut by 7 bases and J by 1 base, with 13 bases left in between. Germline assignment: CDR1 MNHEY and CDR2 SVGAGI. The CDR3 reads CASIRHVQNTEAFF. The CDR3 DNA sequence: TGTGCCAGCATCAGACACGTACAGAACACTGAAGCTTTCTTT.

The V call is TRBV15, the J call TRBJ2-5; D gene unclear. This CDR3 is built from 13 residues. The ends were cut back, 1 base at V and 1 base at J, with 4 bases in the middle. Germline V gene data show CDR1 as LNHNV and CDR2 as YYDKDF (reference sequence). The CDR3 is CATSRVLQETQYF. CDR3 DNA: TGTGCCACCAGCAGAGTCCTCCAAGAGACCCAGTACTTC.

The chain recombines TRBV18 with TRBJ2-2; weak D call: TRBD2 (6 bases). CDR1 is KGHSH and CDR2 is LQKENI in the germline V gene. V dropped 6 bases and J dropped 1 base, with 12 bases sitting between them. The CDR3 length is 15 residues. In nucleotides, the CDR3 is TGTGCCAGCTCCCCCAGCGGGCTGAACACCGGGGAGCTGTTTTTT. Amino acids: CASSPSGLNTGELFF.

The chain joins TRBV6-5 to TRBJ2-7, with TRBD2 as a possible D gene (6 bases). Germline V gene lookup returns CDR1 MNHEY and CDR2 SVGAGI. V lost 8 bases to trimming and J lost 0 bases, with 11 bases between them. The CDR3 loop spans 13 amino acids. CDR3 sequence: CASRRDFSYEQYF. CDR3 nucleotides: TGTGCCAGCCGACGGGACTTCTCCTACGAGCAGTACTTC.

The CDR3 here is CASSIGAGLLNQPQHF. CDR3 nucleotide sequence: TGTGCCAGTAGTATAGGGGCAGGACTTCTAAATCAGCCCCAGCATTTT. The V call is TRBV19, the J call TRBJ1-5; no definite D call. Germline-derived CDR1 and CDR2 are LNHDA and SQIVND (reference sequence). Trimming cost V 1 base and J 4 bases, with 14 bases left between them. The CDR3 loop spans 16 amino acids.

V and J are TRBV18 and TRBJ2-2; the match to TRBD2 covers 10 bases. J was trimmed by 4 bases and V by 5 bases; bases with no gene match: 1. The germline CDR1 and CDR2 sequences are KGHSH and LQKENI. There are 14 residues in the CDR3. As DNA, the CDR3 is TGTGCCAGCTCATCTAGCGGGAGCACCGGGGAGCTGTTTTTT. Protein: CASSSSGSTGELFF.

This sequence joins TRBV6-6 and TRBJ1-1; 9 positions agree with TRBD1. Trimming cost V 5 bases and J 2 bases; bases outside gene matches: 3. Germline assignment: CDR1 MNHNY and CDR2 SVGAGI (reference sequence). This CDR3 has 14 amino acids. As DNA, the CDR3 is TGTGCCAGCAGTGACACAGGGGGCAACACTGAAGCTTTCTTT. Translating it yields CASSDTGGNTEAFF.

The CDR3 bases are TGTGCCACCAGTGATTTTGGGGGCATCTCGAACACCGGGGAGCTGTTTTTT. Its protein is CATSDFGGISNTGELFF. J is TRBJ2-2 and V is TRBV24-1, with D perhaps TRBD1 (6 bases). Germline assignment: CDR1 KGHDR and CDR2 SFDVKD. With 1 base removed from V and 0 bases from J, the gap between germline ends came to 11 bases. CDR3 length equals 17 residues.

The gene calls are TRBV6-1 and TRBJ1-4; D perhaps matches TRBD1 (6 bases). The germline CDR1 and CDR2 sequences are MNHNS and SASEGT. The CDR3 length is 13 residues. V gave up 0 bases and J gave up 14 bases, with 13 bases separating them. The CDR3 protein is CASSEATRGVLFF. The CDR3 nucleotides are TGTGCCAGCAGTGAAGCGACCAGGGGAGTTCTGTTTTTT.

Remarks on this clone: Other DNA sequences of this sample code for an identical CDR3. This chain uses TRBV24-1 with TRBJ2-2; D is undetermined. CDR3 size: 14 residues. In germline, CDR1 is KGHDR, CDR2 SFDVKD. Trimming removed 5 bases at V and 2 bases at J, with 8 bases between. Written as DNA, the CDR3 is TGTGCCACCAGTGGCGGAAGTAACACCGGGGAGCTGTTTTTT. This translates into CATSGGSNTGELFF.

This clone was counted a single time. The chain uses TRBV5-6 and TRBJ2-2; D might be TRBD1 (6 bases). Trimming left V 1 base short and J 6 bases short, with 13 bases between. CDR1 SGHDT and CDR2 YYEEEE come from the germline V gene. CDR3 size: 15 residues. The CDR3 region is CASSLYARGAGELFF. CDR3 nucleotides: TGTGCCAGCAGCTTGTATGCCAGGGGCGCCGGGGAGCTGTTTTTT.

The rearrangement uses TRBV24-1 and TRBJ2-3; 8 nucleotides line up with TRBD1. J gave up 5 bases and V 4 bases, and 7 bases lay outside the gene matches. Germline V gene sequence: CDR1 KGHDR, CDR2 SFDVKD. This CDR3 spans 15 amino acids. The CDR3 DNA is TGTGCCACCAGTGACCCGACAGGGGCTGGAGATACGCAGTATTTT. Protein: CATSDPTGAGDTQYF.

This chain connects TRBV19 to TRBJ1-1, with no clear D. The CDR3 is 13 residues long. Trimming cost V 6 bases and J 6 bases, with 14 bases left between them. CDR1 is LNHDA and CDR2 is SQIVND in the germline V gene (reference sequence). CDR3 nucleotide sequence: TGTGCCAGTAGCCAAGTATTGAGCTCTGAAGCTTTCTTT. It translates to CASSQVLSSEAFF.

The chain is built from TRBV5-1 and TRBJ2-5; a possible D gene is TRBD2 (5 bases). V was shortened by 3 bases and J by 4 bases, with 10 bases between the two germline ends. CDR3 length equals 13 residues. Germline CDR1 reads SGHRS; CDR2 reads YFSETQ. CDR3 DNA sequence: TGCGCCAGCAGCTCGACTGGGAGAGAGACCCAGTACTTC. It codes for CASSSTGRETQYF. The full variable domain, completed using reference TRBV5-1 and TRBJ2-5, is KAGVTQTPRYLIKTRGQQVTLSCSPISGHRSVSWYQQTPGQGLQFLFEYFSETQRNKGNFPGRFSGRQFSNSRSEMNVSTLELGDSALYLCASSSTGRETQYFGPGTRLLVL.

The chain combines TRBV7-8 with TRBJ1-5; D gene ambiguous. The CDR3 sequence is 14 residues long. Trimming pared 2 bases from V and 5 bases from J, leaving 10 bases between. Germline V gene data show CDR1 as SGHVS and CDR2 as FQNEAQ. The CDR3 nucleotides are TGTGCCAGCAGCTTATTTGCAACATATCAGCCCCAGCATTTT. Protein sequence: CASSLFATYQPQHF.